What follows is one T cell receptor beta chain and its context. What it binds is unknown. TCRB transcripts that were expressed got sequenced, as all of the isolated RNA had been reverse transcribed. Data came from immunoSEQ multiplex PCR; TCRdb stores just in-frame clones and leaves some out. The sample consists of about 360,000 clones, roughly an eighth of them appearing once. These data originate in a study of beta chain features in type 1 diabetes. Overall study findings and caveats: There was a moderate but significant shortening of TCRB CDR3s in all four CD4+ subsets of Type 1 diabetes patients.

This CDR3 has 14 amino acids. Germline V gene lookup returns CDR1 SGHRS and CDR2 YFSETQ. The ends lost 4 bases at V and 4 bases at J; junction bases unmatched: 7. The sequence came from a woman younger than 35 with type 1 diabetes. What was sequenced was naive CD4+ T cells from blood. This rearrangement joins TRBV5-1 to TRBJ2-7, with 8 nucleotides matching TRBD1. Here the CDR3 reads CASSDRTGKYEQYF. The CDR3 nucleotides are TGCGCCAGCAGCGACCGGACAGGGAAATACGAGCAGTACTTC.